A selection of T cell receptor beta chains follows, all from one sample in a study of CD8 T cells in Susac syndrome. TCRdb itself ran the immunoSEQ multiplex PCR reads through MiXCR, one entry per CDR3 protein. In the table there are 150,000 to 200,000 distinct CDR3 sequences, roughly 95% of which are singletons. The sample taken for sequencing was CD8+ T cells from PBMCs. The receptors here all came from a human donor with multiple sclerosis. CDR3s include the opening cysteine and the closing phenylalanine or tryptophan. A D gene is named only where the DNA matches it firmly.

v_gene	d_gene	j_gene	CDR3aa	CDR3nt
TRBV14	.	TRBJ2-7	CASSQDKPSRDVLHEQYF	TGTGCCAGCAGCCAAGATAAGCCCAGCCGGGACGTTCTTCACGAGCAGTACTTC
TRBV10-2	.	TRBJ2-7	CATQEYSYEQYF	TGCGCCACCCAGGAATATTCCTACGAGCAGTACTTC
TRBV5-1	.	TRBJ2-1	CASSFEGYSGEQFF	TGCGCCAGCAGCTTCGAAGGATACTCGGGTGAGCAGTTCTTC
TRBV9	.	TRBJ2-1	CASSYRSHEQFF	TGTGCCAGCAGCTACCGGTCCCATGAGCAGTTCTTC
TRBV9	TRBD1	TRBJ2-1	CASSSLTGGEQFF	TGTGCCAGCAGCTCTTTGACAGGGGGTGAGCAGTTCTTC
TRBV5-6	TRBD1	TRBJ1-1	CASSLTGDAEAFF	TGTGCCAGCAGCTTGACAGGGGACGCTGAAGCTTTCTTT
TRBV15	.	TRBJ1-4	CATNYFRAGDEKLFF	TGTGCCACCAACTACTTTAGGGCAGGTGATGAAAAACTGTTTTTT
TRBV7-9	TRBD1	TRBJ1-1	CASSLDRQGNTEAFF	TGTGCCAGCAGCTTAGACCGACAGGGCAATACTGAAGCTTTCTTT
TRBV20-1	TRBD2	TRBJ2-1	CSARGVGLAGYNEQFF	TGCAGTGCTAGAGGTGTTGGGCTAGCGGGTTACAATGAGCAGTTCTTC
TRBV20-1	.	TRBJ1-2	CSARGGRGDYGYTF	TGCAGTGCTAGAGGGGGTAGAGGGGACTATGGCTACACCTTC
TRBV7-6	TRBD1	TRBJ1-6	CASSLVSGIGQAGNSPLHF	TGTGCCAGCAGCTTAGTTAGTGGGATCGGACAGGCGGGTAATTCACCCCTCCACTTT
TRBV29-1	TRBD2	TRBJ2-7	CSADLLAGNSYEQYF	TGCAGCGCCGACCTACTAGCGGGGAACTCCTACGAGCAGTACTTC
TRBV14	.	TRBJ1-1	CASRGGAITEAFF	TGTGCCAGCCGGGGCGGGGCGATTACTGAAGCTTTCTTT
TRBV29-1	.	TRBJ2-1	CSAGGSSYNEQFF	TGCAGCGCTGGGGGGTCTTCCTACAATGAGCAGTTCTTC
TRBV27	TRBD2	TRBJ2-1	CASSQGAGGLHPQFF	TGTGCCAGCAGTCAAGGAGCGGGAGGCCTACATCCGCAGTTCTTC
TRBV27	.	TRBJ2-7	CASMTYTEEYEQYF	TGTGCCAGCATGACCTACACGGAGGAGTACGAGCAGTACTTC